The next 30 T cell receptor beta chains were all read from a single sample in a study of blood T cell repertoires in COVID-19. Method: immunoSEQ multiplex PCR; TCRdb's copy keeps in-frame clones and lacks some. The data show roughly 200,000 clones, more than 70% seen once. The sequenced sample consisted of peripheral blood. These receptors came from a man aged 40-50 years with active or convalescent COVID-19.

The chain couples TRBV3-1 (or the pseudogene TRBV3-2) to TRBJ2-3, with D perhaps matching TRBD2 (7 bases). The V and J ends lost 1 base and 11 bases respectively, with 13 bases between them. Germline assignment: CDR1 LGHDT and CDR2 YNNKEL (reference sequence). This CDR3 comprises 13 residues. The CDR3 bases are TGTGCCAGCAGCCAAGTGAGAGGGGGGGGGCAGTATTTT. This gives the protein CASSQVRGGGQYF.

The chain employs TRBV11-3 and TRBJ2-3, with TRBD2 matching 9 bases. Per germline, CDR1 SGHNT and CDR2 YENEEA. The trim removed 6 bases at V and 0 bases at J, leaving 10 bases unmatched. The CDR3 consists of 17 residues. The CDR3 reads CASRHGREGPSTDTQYF. CDR3 coding DNA: TGTGCCAGCAGGCACGGGCGGGAGGGACCCAGCACAGATACGCAGTATTTT. Full variable domain (missing parts from reference TRBV11-3 and TRBJ2-3): EAGVVQSPRYKIIEKKQPVAFWCNPISGHNTLYWYLQNLGQGPELLIRYENEEAVDDSQLPKDRFSAERLKGVDSTLKIQPAELGDSAVYLCASRHGREGPSTDTQYFGPGTRLTVL.

This chain links TRBV15 with TRBJ2-1, with D possibly TRBD2 on 6 matching bases. The CDR3 length is 16 residues. The germline CDR1 and CDR2 sequences are LNHNV and YYDKDF (reference sequence). V was shortened by 4 bases and J by 2 bases, with 15 bases between the two germline ends. CDR3 nucleotides: TGTGCCACCAGCATCCTCTCCCCGGGGGCCTACAATGAGCAGTTCTTC. Amino acids: CATSILSPGAYNEQFF. Drawing the rest from reference TRBV15 and TRBJ2-1, the complete variable domain is DAMVIQNPRYQVTQFGKPVTLSCSQTLNHNVMYWYQQKSSQAPKLLFHYYDKDFNNEADTPDNFQSRRPNTSFCFLDIRSPGLGDTAMYLCATSILSPGAYNEQFFGPGTRLTVL.

Only a few counts were recorded for this clone. The chain has TRBV30 and TRBJ1-4; unclear D gene. The V gene lost 7 bases and the J gene lost 4 bases, with 13 bases spanning the gap. Germline-derived CDR1 and CDR2 are GTSNPN and SVGIG (reference sequence). This CDR3 has 13 amino acids. The CDR3: CALHTRINEKLFF. CDR3 DNA sequence: TGTGCCTTACACACTAGAATTAATGAAAAACTGTTTTTT.

For the CDR3, the DNA is TGTGCCAGCTCACCACCGAGAGTCAACACTGAAGCTTTCTTT. It is translated as CASSPPRVNTEAFF. V is TRBV18 and J is TRBJ1-1; D not resolved. Germline values: CDR1 KGHSH, CDR2 LQKENI. The V end lost 0 bases, the J end lost 2 bases, and 7 bases lay between the germline ends. The CDR3 covers 14 residues.

CDR3 sequence: CASRGQGAGNSPLHF. The DNA of the CDR3 is TGTGCCAGCCGAGGACAGGGGGCCGGTAATTCACCCCTCCACTTT. The chain links TRBV18 to TRBJ1-6; 11 positions agree with TRBD1. CDR1 and CDR2 (germline): KGHSH, LQKENI. With V trimmed by 8 bases and J by 6 bases, 6 bases remained unmatched. There are 15 residues in the CDR3.

The V and J genes are TRBV7-8 and TRBJ2-1; 9 bases are shared with TRBD1. The CDR3 is 15 amino acids. CDR1 SGHVS and CDR2 FQNEAQ come from the germline V gene. The V segment lost 3 bases and the J segment 8 bases; nucleotides outside the gene matches: 8. CDR3 nucleotides: TGTGCCAGCAGCTTGGGGACAGGGTTAATCGATGAGCAGTTCTTC. Translation: CASSLGTGLIDEQFF.

J is TRBJ1-4 and V is TRBV2; D call uncertain. V dropped 6 bases and J dropped 8 bases, with 13 bases sitting between them. The CDR3 is made up of 13 amino acids. Germline CDR1 is SNHLY and CDR2 is FYNNEI. DNA of the CDR3: TGTGCCAGCAGGTCCGGGGTAGGCGAAAAACTGTTTTTT. Its protein product is CASRSGVGEKLFF. Drawing the rest from reference TRBV2 and TRBJ1-4, the complete variable domain is EPEVTQTPSHQVTQMGQEVILRCVPISNHLYFYWYRQILGQKVEFLVSFYNNEISEKSEIFDDQFSVERPDGSNFTLKIRSTKLEDSAMYFCASRSGVGEKLFFGSGTQLSVL.

The count of this clone is one. The chain carries TRBV2 and TRBJ1-2; TRBD1 might be the D (5 bases). Trimming shortened V by 6 bases and J by 5 bases, and 16 bases separated the two germline ends. This CDR3 is built from 14 residues. Per germline, CDR1 SNHLY and CDR2 FYNNEI. This CDR3 reads CASRDTTVSYGYTF. CDR3 DNA: TGTGCCAGCAGGGATACGACAGTATCTTATGGCTACACCTTC.

The chain employs TRBV19 and TRBJ2-1; 7 bases are a match to TRBD1. The V segment lost 9 bases and the J segment 14 bases; nucleotides outside the gene matches: 7. CDR3 size: 10 residues. CDR1 and CDR2 (germline): LNHDA, SQIVND (reference sequence). The CDR3 loop reads CASPTGAEFF. The CDR3 DNA follows: TGTGCCAGCCCAACAGGGGCGGAGTTCTTC.

This clone has more than one count but fewer than ten. The chain links TRBV5-8 to TRBJ2-7; D unresolved. This CDR3 region has 15 residues. Germline V lookup: CDR1 SGHTS, CDR2 YDEGEE. With 0 bases removed from V and 2 bases from J, the gap between germline ends came to 12 bases. CDR3 protein: CASSLVSTFPYEQYF. CDR3 DNA sequence: TGTGCCAGCAGCTTGGTTTCAACTTTTCCCTACGAGCAGTACTTC.

This chain uses TRBV12-3 or TRBV12-4 with TRBJ2-1; D is possibly TRBD1 (6 bases). Trimming stripped 6 bases from V and 5 bases from J, with 11 bases between. CDR3 size: 13 residues. The CDR3 sequence: CASSWTVNNEQFF. The CDR3 coding sequence is TGTGCCAGCAGCTGGACAGTAAACAATGAGCAGTTCTTC.

This sequence joins TRBV7-2 and TRBJ2-7, with 8 bases that match TRBD2. The CDR3 has 13 residues. The V and J ends lost 6 bases and 4 bases, in that order; junction bases with no gene match: 5. The germline V gene has CDR1 SGHTA and CDR2 FQGNSA. The CDR3 DNA is TGTGCCAGCAGTCCTAGCGGGCTATACGAGCAGTACTTC. Protein: CASSPSGLYEQYF. Filled out from reference TRBV7-2 and TRBJ2-7, the complete variable domain reads GAGVSQSPSNKVTEKGKDVELRCDPISGHTALYWYRQSLGQGLEFLIYFQGNSAPDKSGLPSDRFSAERTGGSVSTLTIQRTQQEDSAVYLCASSPSGLYEQYFGPGTRLTVT.

The V and J genes are TRBV5-6 and TRBJ1-1; no reliable D call. The CDR3 extends over 17 amino acids. Looked up from germline, CDR1 is SGHDT and CDR2 is YYEEEE. Trimming cost V 2 bases and J 0 bases, with 17 bases left between them. The CDR3, as DNA: TGTGCCAGCAGCTTCGTCCGGGGAAAAGGGATGAACACTGAAGCTTTCTTT. Its translation: CASSFVRGKGMNTEAFF.

The V call is TRBV5-6, the J call TRBJ1-6, with 8 bases that match TRBD1. The junction had 7 bases not matched to a gene; V was cut back by 4 bases and J by 4 bases. This CDR3 spans 16 amino acids. The V gene's germline CDR1 is SGHDT and CDR2 YYEEEE. CDR3 sequence (DNA): TGTGCCAGCAGCCCGGGGACAGGTCATTATAATTCACCCCTCCACTTT. Translation: CASSPGTGHYNSPLHF. Variable domain in full (rest from reference TRBV5-6 and TRBJ1-6): DAGVTQSPTHLIKTRGQQVTLRCSPKSGHDTVSWYQQALGQGPQFIFQYYEEEERQRGNFPDRFSGHQFPNYSSELNVNALLLGDSALYLCASSPGTGHYNSPLHFGNGTRLTVT.

The genes are TRBV6-1 and TRBJ2-7; perhaps TRBD2 as D (5 bases). V lost 2 bases and J 3 bases, leaving 14 bases between the germline ends. There are 15 residues in the CDR3. CDR1 is MNHNS, CDR2 SASEGT, per germline. CDR3 in DNA: TGTGCCAGCAGTGAAAACCGACTATCTTTCTACGAGCAGTACTTC. This gives the protein CASSENRLSFYEQYF.

This clone was detected only a few times. The chain employs TRBV7-9 and TRBJ1-1, with TRBD1 as a possible D gene (6 bases). The germline V gene encodes CDR1 SEHNR and CDR2 FQNEAQ (reference sequence). V lost 5 bases and J 1 base, leaving 14 bases between the germline ends. This CDR3 is 15 amino acids long. CDR3 loop: CASSHSTGKNTEAFF. CDR3 in DNA: TGTGCCAGCAGCCACTCGACAGGAAAGAACACTGAAGCTTTCTTT.

CDR3 in DNA: TGCGCCAGCAGCCCCGACTGGGGCACAGATACGCAGTATTTT. It encodes CASSPDWGTDTQYF. The V call is TRBV5-1, the J call TRBJ2-3; D remains unclear. The CDR3 runs to 14 residues. Trimming took 4 bases from V and 1 from J, leaving 10 bases between them. Germline-derived CDR1 and CDR2 are SGHRS and YFSETQ.

This chain joins TRBV7-9 and TRBJ2-1; D ambiguous. Per the germline V gene, CDR1 is SEHNR and CDR2 is FQNEAQ (reference sequence). There are 13 residues in the CDR3. V lost 1 base and J lost 9, with 10 bases in between. The CDR3 loop is CASSLVESGEQFF. The CDR3 DNA reads as TGTGCCAGCAGCTTAGTCGAATCGGGTGAGCAGTTCTTC. The full variable domain, rest sourced from reference TRBV7-9 and TRBJ2-1, is DTGVSQNPRHKITKRGQNVTFRCDPISEHNRLYWYRQTLGQGPEFLTYFQNEAQLEKSRLLSDRFSAERPKGSFSTLEIQRTEQGDSAMYLCASSLVESGEQFFGPGTRLTVL.

This clone was found a few times. V usage is TRBV3-1 (or the pseudogene TRBV3-2) and J usage is TRBJ1-2; D not resolved. Germline V gives CDR1 LGHDT, CDR2 YNNKEL (reference sequence). With 1 base removed from V and 6 bases from J, the gap between germline ends came to 12 bases. This CDR3 is 14 amino acids long. CDR3 loop: CASSQGEGRNGYTF. The CDR3 nucleotides are TGTGCCAGCAGCCAAGGGGAGGGAAGAAATGGCTACACCTTC.

The chain employs TRBV5-5 and TRBJ1-5, with D tentatively TRBD1 (5 bases). The ends were cut back, 4 bases at V and 1 base at J, with 12 bases in the middle. There are 15 residues in the CDR3. Germline V lookup: CDR1 SGHKS, CDR2 YYEKEE (reference sequence). The CDR3 nucleotides are TGTGCCAGCAGCCCAAACCGACAGAGCAATCAGCCCCAGCATTTT. It encodes CASSPNRQSNQPQHF. The full variable domain, completed using reference TRBV5-5 and TRBJ1-5, is DAGVTQSPTHLIKTRGQQVTLRCSPISGHKSVSWYQQVLGQGPQFIFQYYEKEERGRGNFPDRFSARQFPNYSSELNVNALLLGDSALYLCASSPNRQSNQPQHFGDGTRLSIL.

J is TRBJ2-5 and V is TRBV30; possibly TRBD1 for D (5 bases). CDR1 GTSNPN and CDR2 SVGIG come from the germline V gene (reference sequence). The V end was cut by 3 bases, the J end by 1 base, with 9 bases between. CDR3 length: 13 amino acids. The CDR3 reads CAWSTGTQETQYF. The CDR3, as DNA: TGTGCCTGGAGCACAGGTACCCAAGAGACCCAGTACTTC.

The gene calls are TRBV12-5 and TRBJ1-1, with TRBD1 as a possible D gene (6 bases). Germline CDR1 and CDR2: LGHNT and FRNRAP. There are 15 residues in the CDR3. The germline V and J ends were trimmed by 1 base and 0 bases, with 9 bases remaining between them. The CDR3 loop is CASGLAGGLNTEAFF. The CDR3 DNA sequence: TGTGCTAGTGGTTTGGCCGGGGGGCTGAACACTGAAGCTTTCTTT.

The rearrangement joins TRBV29-1 to TRBJ1-2; 8 nucleotides line up with TRBD1. The trim removed 6 bases at V and 3 bases at J, leaving 3 bases unmatched. The CDR3 sequence is 12 residues long. Germline loops: CDR1 SQVTM, CDR2 ANQGSEA. Here the CDR3 DNA reads TGCAGCGTATCGACAGGGGACTATGGCTACACCTTC. Amino acids: CSVSTGDYGYTF. Full variable domain (rest looked up from reference TRBV29-1 and TRBJ1-2): SAVISQKPSRDICQRGTSLTIQCQVDSQVTMMFWYRQQPGQSLTLIATANQGSEATYESGFVIDKFPISRPNLTFSTLTVSNMSPEDSSIYLCSVSTGDYGYTFGSGTRLTVV.

The chain joins TRBV6-5 to TRBJ2-7, with a tentative D call TRBD1 (5 bases). Germline lookup yields CDR1 MNHEY and CDR2 SVGAGI. V lost 9 bases, J lost 2 bases, and 14 bases lay in between. This CDR3 has 13 amino acids. DNA for the CDR3: TGTGCCAGTAGGACACCCCCAACCTACGAGCAGTACTTC. It yields the protein CASRTPPTYEQYF.

The chain is built from TRBV9 and TRBJ1-2, with D tentatively TRBD1 (6 bases). CDR3 size: 17 residues. Per germline, CDR1 SGDLS and CDR2 YYNGEE. V was clipped by 4 bases and J by 0 bases, with 19 bases between them. CDR3 coding DNA: TGTGCCAGCAGCACACCCACCAAACAGGGATCTAACTATGGCTACACCTTC. Amino acids: CASSTPTKQGSNYGYTF.

The chain uses TRBV5-1 and TRBJ1-6; D gene unclear. Trimming shortened V by 0 bases and J by 2 bases, and 3 bases separated the two germline ends. The CDR3 spans 14 residues. Germline V gives CDR1 SGHRS, CDR2 YFSETQ. The CDR3 sequence is CASSLAAYNSPLHF. CDR3 DNA sequence: TGCGCCAGCAGCTTGGCCGCCTATAATTCACCCCTCCACTTT.

The V call is TRBV19, the J call TRBJ2-3, with 8 positions matching TRBD2. V trimming: 2 bases; J trimming: 3 bases; junction bases outside the gene matches: 7. This CDR3 contains 16 residues. Germline-derived CDR1 and CDR2 are LNHDA and SQIVND (reference sequence). CDR3 sequence: CASSINVGGDTDTQYF. CDR3 DNA: TGTGCCAGTAGTATAAACGTCGGGGGGGATACAGATACGCAGTATTTT. The full variable domain, with the rest looked up from reference TRBV19 and TRBJ2-3, is DGGITQSPKYLFRKEGQNVTLSCEQNLNHDAMYWYRQDPGQGLRLIYYSQIVNDFQKGDIAEGYSVSREKKESFPLTVTSAQKNPTAFYLCASSINVGGDTDTQYFGPGTRLTVL.

CDR3 nucleotide sequence: TGCGCCAGCAGCTCCGGGACAGGGCCGGTGGGTTCACCCCTCCACTTT. It translates to CASSSGTGPVGSPLHF. The chain is built from TRBV4-1 and TRBJ1-6; TRBD1 matches 9 bases. Germline values: CDR1 MGHRA, CDR2 YSYEKL. With 5 bases clipped from V and 9 bases from J, the junction kept 11 bases outside the gene matches. This CDR3 has 16 amino acids.

V is TRBV30 and J is TRBJ1-4, with D perhaps TRBD1 (5 bases). Germline V gene data show CDR1 as GTSNPN and CDR2 as SVGIG (reference sequence). The CDR3 is 14 amino acids. V was clipped by 0 bases and J by 0 bases, with 5 bases between them. CDR3 bases: TGTGCCTGGAGTGTAGGGGCAACTAATGAAAAACTGTTTTTT. Translated: CAWSVGATNEKLFF. The full variable domain, in which reference TRBV30 and TRBJ1-4 provide the parts outside the CDR3, is SQTIHQWPATLVQPVGSPLSLECTVEGTSNPNLYWYRQAAGRGLQLLFYSVGIGQISSEVPQNLSASRPQDRQFILSSKKLLLSDSGFYLCAWSVGATNEKLFFGSGTQLSVL.